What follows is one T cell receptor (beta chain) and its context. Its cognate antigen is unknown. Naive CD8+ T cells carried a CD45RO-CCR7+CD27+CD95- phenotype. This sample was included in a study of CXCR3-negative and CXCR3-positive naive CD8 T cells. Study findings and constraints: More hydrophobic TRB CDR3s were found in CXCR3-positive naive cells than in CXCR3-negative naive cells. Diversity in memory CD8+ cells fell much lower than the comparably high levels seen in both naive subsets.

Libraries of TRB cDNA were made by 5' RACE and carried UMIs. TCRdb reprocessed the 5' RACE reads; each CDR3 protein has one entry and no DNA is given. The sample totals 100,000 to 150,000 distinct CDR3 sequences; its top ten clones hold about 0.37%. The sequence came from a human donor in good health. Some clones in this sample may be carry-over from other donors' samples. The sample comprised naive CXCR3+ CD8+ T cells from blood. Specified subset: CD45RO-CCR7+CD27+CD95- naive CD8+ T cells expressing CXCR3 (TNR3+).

Here the CDR3 reads CASRSIAGGTQYF. J is TRBJ2-5 and V is TRBV12-3 or TRBV12-4; TCRdb's assignment of TRBD2 cannot be checked, as there is no DNA. This CDR3 has 13 residues.